The clone carrying this T cell receptor beta chain was recorded only once. The CDR3 length is 13 residues. V was clipped by 6 bases and J by 6 bases, with 12 bases between them. Germline CDR1 reads MNHNY; CDR2 reads SVGAGI (reference sequence). The data are from a study of blood T cells in healthy people across ages. The use of a sample-barcoded 5' primer and a J-beta primer mix characterized a second PCR of roughly 7 to 11 cycles. Each single sample gave us at least 3 million CDR3-containing paired-end reads. TCRdb recomputed calls from the 5' RACE reads with MiXCR, one row per CDR3 protein. The sample lists about 1 million distinct CDR3 sequences; 40% to 50% were seen once.

This sequence joins TRBV6-6 and TRBJ2-4; perhaps TRBD2 as D (7 bases). The receptor was isolated from a woman aged 60-75 years in good health. Material: blood. The CDR3 region is CASRLRGGNIQYF. DNA for the CDR3: TGTGCCAGCAGGTTAAGGGGGGGAAACATTCAGTACTTC.